A single sample gave rise to the 32 T cell receptor beta chains below, sequenced in a study of tumor-infiltrating lymphocytes in primary liver carcinoma. Co-extraction yielded RNA and DNA from roughly 20-30 mg of unsorted bulk tissue. A constant-region primer primed TCR beta cDNA synthesis from 450 to 550 ng of total RNA. The TCR beta library was amplified through three nested multiplex PCR rounds in a modified ARM-PCR procedure. The first two PCR rounds used TRBV1-TRBV30 forward primers with a C-beta reverse primer, around 10 cycles each. Each CDR3 protein gets one entry after TCRdb re-called the multiplex PCR reads with MiXCR. The table lists approximately 110,000 distinct CDR3 sequences, 55% to 75% of them singletons. The source material was liver tumor tissue from sampling region 3. The subset denotes: tumor region T3, left-lateral pole. These TCRs come from a woman aged 55-69 years with primary liver carcinoma and hepatitis B virus infection.

Comments on this clonotype: The CDR3 ends on some other residue instead of the conserved phenylalanine or tryptophan, so this is likely a read error. The gene calls are TRBV12-3 or TRBV12-4 and TRBJ2-1; D is perhaps TRBD1 or TRBD2 (5 bases each). This CDR3 region has 18 residues. This chain's CDR3 is CANSNRARGVVSYNEQFL. In nucleotides, the CDR3 is TGTGCCAACAGTAACCGAGCGAGAGGGGTGGTCTCATACAATGAGCAGTTCCTC.

Comment on this clonotype: The junction differs from germline at one of its ends, possibly a read error. The genes are TRBV12-3 or TRBV12-4 and TRBJ2-7; 15 bases line up with TRBD2. This CDR3 is 18 amino acids long. CDR3 DNA sequence: TGCGCCAGCAGTTTCGGAAGGACTAGCGGGAGGGTTTCACACGAACAGTACTTC. Protein product: CASSFGRTSGRVSHEQYF.

This clonotype was observed many times. The rearrangement joins TRBV28 to TRBJ1-2; no clear D. CDR3 length: 12 amino acids. Germline V gives CDR1 MDHEN, CDR2 SYDVKM. Trimming pared 5 bases from V and 2 bases from J, leaving 6 bases between. In DNA form, the CDR3 reads TGTGCCAGCAGTCCTGGGAACTATGGCTACACCTTC. This encodes CASSPGNYGYTF.

CDR3 bases: TGTGCCAACAAATCTCCGGGACAGGGGATCCCCGGGGAGCTGTTTTTT. Translation: CANKSPGQGIPGELFF. The gene calls are TRBV28 and TRBJ2-2, with 10 bases lining up with TRBD1. The germline V gene encodes CDR1 MDHEN and CDR2 SYDVKM. The trim removed 10 bases at V and 6 bases at J, leaving 14 bases unmatched. This CDR3 is 16 amino acids long.

A word on this clonotype: A read error is possible here, since a much larger clone lies one base away. It is likely a read error, because the conserved phenylalanine at the end of the CDR3 is missing. The chain joins TRBV25-1 to TRBJ1-2; 7 nucleotides line up with TRBD1. Germline assignment: CDR1 MGHDK and CDR2 SYGVNS. With 6 bases clipped from V and 7 bases from J, the junction kept 8 bases outside the gene matches. This CDR3 is built from 13 residues. The CDR3 sequence is CASSGRQGGGYTL. Written as DNA, the CDR3 is TGTGCCAGCAGCGGTAGACAGGGCGGTGGCTACACCCTC.

Comment on this clonotype: This may come from a read error, since a much larger clone is one base off. The rearrangement links TRBV28 to TRBJ2-7; 7 positions match TRBD2. The germline CDR1 and CDR2 sequences are MDHEN and SYDVKM. The CDR3 consists of 18 residues. CDR3 DNA sequence: TGTGCCATCAGTGAGAGGGCGGGAGCCCCCCTAAGCTCCTACGAGCAGTACTTC. This codes for CAISERAGAPLSSYEQYF.

This clonotype was recorded many times. This rearrangement joins TRBV6-2 or TRBV6-3 to TRBJ2-2; no clear D. From germline, CDR1 is MNHEY and CDR2 SVGEGT. Trimming cost V 2 bases and J 0 bases, with 4 bases left between them. This CDR3 contains 14 residues. The CDR3 coding sequence is TGTGCCAGCAGTTACAGACCGAACACCGGGGAGCTGTTTTTT. Amino acids: CASSYRPNTGELFF.

This clonotype has just a few counts. The gene calls are TRBV11-2 and TRBJ1-3; 11 bases line up with TRBD1. V shed 11 bases, J shed 6 bases, and the junction held 18 bases outside the gene matches. Germline CDR1 SGHAT, CDR2 FQNNGV. The CDR3 spans 17 residues. The DNA of the CDR3 is TGTGCCGGTAGCTTATTCCCCCCCGGACAGGGGGCAAACACCATATATTTT. Translation gives CAGSLFPPGQGANTIYF.

This clonotype was seen more than once but under ten times. The chain is built from TRBV28 and TRBJ2-4; TRBD2 aligns across 14 bases. Germline CDR1 reads MDHEN; CDR2 reads SYDVKM. V gave up 6 bases and J gave up 9 bases; unmatched junction bases: 10. The CDR3 covers 16 residues. Here the CDR3 reads CASSPRTSGRSVIQYF. The DNA for the CDR3 is TGTGCCAGCAGCCCTCGGACTAGCGGGAGGTCGGTCATTCAGTACTTC.

The chain combines TRBV12-5 with TRBJ1-5; TRBD1 aligns across 7 bases. CDR1 and CDR2 from the germline V gene are LGHNT and FRNRAP. The V gene end was trimmed by 3 bases and the J gene end by 1 base; junction bases not matched to a gene: 3. This CDR3 has 15 residues. The CDR3 sequence: CASGFMTGSNQPQHF. Here the CDR3 DNA reads TGTGCTAGTGGTTTCATGACAGGGAGCAATCAGCCCCAGCATTTT.

The chain carries TRBV11-3 and TRBJ2-3; D perhaps matches TRBD2 (5 bases). The germline V gene encodes CDR1 SGHNT and CDR2 YENEEA. Trimming removed 8 bases at V and 0 bases at J, with 9 bases between. The CDR3 is 13 residues long. The CDR3: CASFRTSTDTQYF. CDR3 nucleotides: TGTGCCAGCTTCAGGACTAGCACAGATACGCAGTATTTT.

As to this clonotype: A much larger clone differs by one base, so this may be a read error. The CDR3 coding sequence is TGTGCCAGCAGCTTGCCATTTCGAATAGATACGCAGTATTTT. It is translated as CASSLPFRIDTQYF. This chain uses TRBV5-8 with TRBJ2-3; D gene ambiguous. From germline, CDR1 is SGHTS and CDR2 YDEGEE. Trimming took 1 base from V and 5 from J, leaving 11 bases between them. The CDR3 spans 14 residues. Looking up the rest from reference TRBV5-8 and TRBJ2-3 gives the full variable domain: EAGVTQSPTHLIKTRGQQATLRCSPISGHTSVYWYQQALGLGLQFLLWYDEGEERNRGNFPPRFSGRQFPNYSSELNVNALELEDSALYLCASSLPFRIDTQYFGPGTRLTVL.

This clonotype occurred many times. The chain joins TRBV6-1 to TRBJ2-1; no firm D call. The V end was cut by 6 bases, the J end by 2 bases, with 8 bases between. Germline V gene lookup returns CDR1 MNHNS and CDR2 SASEGT. The length of the CDR3 is 13 residues. The CDR3 here is CASSLTPYNEQFF. The CDR3 DNA is TGTGCCAGCAGCCTTACCCCCTACAATGAGCAGTTCTTC.

This clonotype was counted ten times or more. This chain connects TRBV6-1 to TRBJ2-3, with TRBD1 as a possible D gene (6 bases). Germline CDR1 MNHNS, CDR2 SASEGT. The CDR3 sequence is 14 residues long. The germline V and J ends were trimmed by 5 bases and 7 bases, with 16 bases remaining between them. The CDR3 sequence: CASSSTLGQNTQYF. The CDR3 DNA reads as TGTGCCAGCAGTTCTACCCTAGGACAGAATACGCAGTATTTT.

The chain recombines TRBV5-6 with TRBJ2-3; a weak D match, TRBD1 (6 bases). This CDR3 spans 15 amino acids. Between the trimmed V and J ends, which lost 7 bases and 3 bases, there was a span of 18 bases. The V gene's germline CDR1 is SGHDT and CDR2 YYEEEE. The CDR3 loop is CASSSKGDHTDTQYF. CDR3 sequence (DNA): TGTGCCAGCTCCTCGAAGGGGGACCATACAGATACGCAGTATTTT. The whole variable domain, remainder taken from reference TRBV5-6 and TRBJ2-3, is DAGVTQSPTHLIKTRGQQVTLRCSPKSGHDTVSWYQQALGQGPQFIFQYYEEEERQRGNFPDRFSGHQFPNYSSELNVNALLLGDSALYLCASSSKGDHTDTQYFGPGTRLTVL.

Regarding this clonotype: At one boundary the junction diverges from the germline segment, which might be a read error. The chain joins TRBV12-3 or TRBV12-4 to TRBJ2-7, with 8 bases identical to TRBD2. The CDR3 extends over 13 amino acids. Here the CDR3 reads CVSKAAGGYEQYF. In nucleotides, the CDR3 is TGTGTCAGCAAAGCGGCGGGAGGCTATGAGCAGTACTTC.

This clonotype was detected a few times. A much larger clone differs by one base, so this may be a read error. The CDR3 does not end in the conserved phenylalanine or tryptophan, so this is likely a read error. The chain employs TRBV12-5 and TRBJ2-3; D perhaps matches TRBD2 (6 bases). Germline V gene data show CDR1 as LGHNT and CDR2 as FRNRAP. V lost 4 bases, J lost 6 bases, and 8 bases lay in between. The CDR3 has 12 residues. In DNA, the CDR3 is TGTGCTAGTGGTTCGGGAGTCGATACGCAGTATCTT. As protein: CASGSGVDTQYL.

Comments on this clonotype: A read error may produce the germline difference seen at one junction end. The chain uses TRBV6-5 and TRBJ2-4; tentative D call: TRBD2 (5 bases). The CDR3 is made up of 13 amino acids. The germline CDR1 and CDR2 sequences are MNHEY and SVGAGI. This CDR3 reads CDSSGLAKNIQYF. The CDR3 DNA reads TGTGACAGCAGTGGGCTAGCTAAAAACATTCAGTACTTC.

In its sample, this clonotype was seen a few times. The chain uses TRBV7-3 and TRBJ2-1; a possible D gene is TRBD2 (5 bases). V was shortened by 3 bases and J by 0 bases, with 9 bases between the two germline ends. Per germline, CDR1 SGHTA and CDR2 FQGTGA. The CDR3 is made up of 15 amino acids. The CDR3 here is CASSFSAASYNEQFF. CDR3 DNA sequence: TGTGCCAGCAGCTTTAGCGCCGCCTCCTACAATGAGCAGTTCTTC.

Points on this clonotype: One end of the junction fails to match germline, which may point to a read error. V gene TRBV4-1 combines with J gene TRBJ2-2; 9 nucleotides agree with TRBD1. CDR1 and CDR2 from the germline V gene are MGHRA and YSYEKL. The CDR3 runs 15 residues. The CDR3 region has the DNA TGCGCCAGCAGCCGAGACAGGGGGACCACCGGGGAACTGTTTTTT. Its protein is CASSRDRGTTGELFF.

With regard to this clonotype: A read error is possible here, since a much larger clone lies one base away. The genes are TRBV6-1 and TRBJ1-5; D is unresolved. The germline gives CDR1 MNHNS, CDR2 SASEGT. The V gene lost 3 bases and the J gene lost 9 bases, with 15 bases spanning the gap. The CDR3 is 14 amino acids. Here the CDR3 reads CASSDPLKDGPQHF. CDR3 sequence (DNA): TGTGCCAGCAGTGATCCTTTAAAGGACGGGCCCCAGCATTTT.

This chain connects TRBV6-6 to TRBJ1-1; perhaps TRBD1 as D (5 bases). Trimming took off 7 bases at V and 10 bases at J, with 19 bases between the two ends. Germline CDR1 and CDR2: MNHNY and SVGAGI (reference sequence). The CDR3 spans 13 residues. CDR3 nucleotide sequence: TGTGCCAGCAACCTTGATGGTGGGGGATCAGCTTTCTTT. This codes for CASNLDGGGSAFF.

This clonotype was counted a single time. Its ends do not fully match the called genes, so a read error is possible. The chain links TRBV11-2 to TRBJ2-2, with D perhaps given as TRBD1 or TRBD2 (7 bases each). This CDR3 is 15 amino acids long. In germline, CDR1 is SGHAT, CDR2 FQNNGV. The CDR3 is CASCARQGGTGELFF. As DNA, the CDR3 is TGTGCCAGCTGCGCCCGACAGGGAGGGACCGGGGAGCTATTTTTT.

This clonotype was seen once. A much larger clone sits a single nucleotide away, making a read error possible. The chain uses TRBV14 and TRBJ1-5; D unclear. This CDR3 contains 13 residues. Germline V gene data show CDR1 as SGHDN and CDR2 as FVKESK. The CDR3 nucleotides read TGTGCCAGCAGCCAAGCCCAGCATCAGCCCCACCATTTT. This translates into CASSQAQHQPHHF.

The V and J genes are TRBV29-1 and TRBJ1-1; D gene unclear. The CDR3 consists of 13 residues. From germline, CDR1 is SQVTM and CDR2 ANQGSEA. The CDR3 DNA is TGCAACGCTGATCTATGGGTCGGGGCTGAAGCTTTCTTT. It specifies CNADLWVGAEAFF.

This clonotype was observed many times. This chain uses TRBV6-2 or TRBV6-3 with TRBJ2-4; 13 bases align to TRBD2. This CDR3 contains 17 residues. V lost 4 bases and J lost 4; bases outside the gene matches: 7. In germline, CDR1 is MNHEY, CDR2 SVGEGT. CDR3 region: CASSSGTSGIGKNIQYF. CDR3 in DNA: TGTGCCAGCAGTTCGGGGACTAGCGGGATAGGTAAAAACATTCAGTACTTC.

Only one count was recorded for this clonotype. V gene TRBV25-1 combines with J gene TRBJ2-3, with 7 bases that match TRBD2. Trimming took 1 base from V and 4 from J; bases not matched to a gene: 5. The CDR3 covers 15 residues. Germline-derived CDR1 and CDR2 are MGHDK and SYGVNS. The CDR3 DNA reads TGTGCCAGCAGTGAATTAGGGCTAGCGGCAGATACGCAGTATTTT. Amino acids: CASSELGLAADTQYF.

A word on this clonotype: This sequence may be a read error, since a much larger clone differs from it by one base. The chain recombines TRBV4-1 with TRBJ1-1; D is ambiguous. The V end was cut by 4 bases, the J end by 4 bases, with 13 bases between. Germline CDR1 reads MGHRA; CDR2 reads YSYEKL. This CDR3 has 14 amino acids. CDR3 bases: TGCGCCAGCAGCCGAAGCCCCTCGGGCACTGAAGCTTTCTTT. Protein: CASSRSPSGTEAFF.

The chain is built from TRBV6-5 and TRBJ1-2, with 8 bases matching TRBD1. J lost 9 bases, V lost 5 bases, and 8 bases had no gene match. The CDR3 is 13 residues long. Germline assignment: CDR1 MNHEY and CDR2 SVGAGI. In DNA form, the CDR3 reads TGTGCCAGCAGTAACCAGGGGGCCTGGTGCTACACCTTC. Protein sequence: CASSNQGAWCYTF.

About this clonotype itself: The germline gene is not matched at one end of the junction; a read error may be the cause. This sequence joins TRBV25-1 and TRBJ2-7, with a weak D call TRBD1 (6 bases). The CDR3 extends over 13 amino acids. CDR1 and CDR2 from the germline V gene are MGHDK and SYGVNS. The CDR3 DNA is TGTGCCAGCAGTGACCGTACAGGGTTCGAGGAGTACTTC. Residues: CASSDRTGFEEYF.

As to this clonotype: A read error may produce the germline difference seen at one junction end. The chain is built from TRBV4-2 and TRBJ2-1, with D maybe TRBD1 (6 bases). CDR1 and CDR2 from the germline V gene are LGHNA and YNFKEQ. The CDR3 loop spans 16 amino acids. The CDR3 DNA follows: TGTGCCAACAGCCAAGGGGGAGCGGTGGGCTACAATGAGCAGTTCTTC. Translated, it gives CANSQGGAVGYNEQFF.

As concerns this clonotype: The junction departs from germline at one end; a sequencing error may be responsible. The chain is built from TRBV11-2 and TRBJ2-3, with unresolved D. The germline V gene has CDR1 SGHAT and CDR2 FQNNGV. The length of the CDR3 is 17 residues. CDR3 sequence: CASSLAGWRTSTDMQYF. The CDR3 DNA is TGTGCCAGCAGCTTAGCCGGGTGGCGAACCAGCACAGATATGCAGTATTTT.